These T cell receptor beta chains were read from a single sample in a study of blood T cell repertoires in COVID-19. Measured with immunoSEQ multiplex PCR; TCRdb has only the in-frame clones, and not every one. The table shows just over 80,000 clones, with 81% occurring only once. The specimen sequenced was peripheral blood. All receptors come from a man older than 75 with acute or convalescent COVID-19. Both conserved end residues are part of each CDR3. The D gene is left open where the match is weak. Clone sizes are given selectively: once, few, many, or a class where the clone is expanded.

TRBJ1-4,TRBV27,.,.,TGTGCCAGCAGTTTAGCTCGGGGAAATCCGGGCAATGAAAAACTGTTTTTT,CASSLARGNPGNEKLFF
TRBJ1-4,TRBV5-1,once,.,TGCGCCAGCAGCCCGAGTAGGGGGAATGAAAAACTGTTTTTT,CASSPSRGNEKLFF
TRBJ1-1,TRBV7-3,.,.,TGTGCCAGCAGCTTAAGTCCGGGGAACACTGAAGCTTTCTTT,CASSLSPGNTEAFF
TRBJ2-7,TRBV7-8,.,TRBD2,TGTGCCAGCAGCTTGAGGACTAGCAGCTACGAGCAGTACTTC,CASSLRTSSYEQYF
TRBJ2-3,TRBV5-6,few,.,TGTGCCAGCAGCCAACCAGGGGCTCCTAGCACAGATACGCAGTATTTT,CASSQPGAPSTDTQYF
TRBJ1-2,TRBV28,.,TRBD1,TGTGCCAGCAGTTCTACCGGGACAGGGAGTCGGAGCTACACCTTC,CASSSTGTGSRSYTF
TRBJ1-5,TRBV6-6,few,.,TGTGCCAGCAGTTATCCTGGGGGCCACAATCAGCCCCAGCATTTT,CASSYPGGHNQPQHF
TRBJ2-1,TRBV5-1,.,TRBD2,TGCGCCAGCAGCCGGACTAGCGGGAGTTACAATGAGCAGTTCTTC,CASSRTSGSYNEQFF
TRBJ1-2,TRBV20-1,.,.,TGCAGTGCTAGTATAGACTATGGCTACACCTTC,CSASIDYGYTF
TRBJ2-3,TRBV18,.,.,TGTGCCAGCTCAACTAGCACAGATACGCAGTATTTT,CASSTSTDTQYF
TRBJ2-7,TRBV6-2/TRBV6-3,.,.,TGTGCCAGCAGTTACAGACATACGATTTCCTACGAGCAGTACTTC,CASSYRHTISYEQYF
TRBJ2-3,TRBV9,.,TRBD2,TGTGCCAGCAGCGCAGGGGCGGGAGGTCGGGATACGCAGTATTTT,CASSAGAGGRDTQYF
TRBJ2-1,TRBV6-5,.,.,TGTGCCAGCAGTTCTTTTGCGGGGACCTACAATGAGCAGTTCTTC,CASSSFAGTYNEQFF
TRBJ2-3,TRBV6-5,.,TRBD2,TGTGCCAGCCGAACCGGGAGGCGATCCACAGATACGCAGTATTTT,CASRTGRRSTDTQYF
TRBJ2-2,TRBV9,.,.,TGTGCCAGCAGCGGGAGCAACACCGGGGAGCTGTTTTTT,CASSGSNTGELFF
TRBJ1-2,TRBV27,.,TRBD1,TGTGCCAGCAGACTCCTATCGGGACAGTACTATGGCTACACCTTC,CASRLLSGQYYGYTF
TRBJ1-1,TRBV28,.,TRBD1,TGTGCCAGCAGCCGTGGACAGGGGGTGAGAGCTTTCTTT,CASSRGQGVRAFF
TRBJ2-7,TRBV5-1,.,.,TGCGCCAGCAGCACCTCCACAGGGTCCTACGAGCAGTACTTC,CASSTSTGSYEQYF
TRBJ2-5,TRBV12-3/TRBV12-4,.,.,TGTGCCAGCAGTCAGGACACCTCGCGGACCCAGTACTTC,CASSQDTSRTQYF
TRBJ2-1,TRBV20-1,.,TRBD2,TGCAGTGCAAGACTAGCGGGGCAGCAGTTCTTC,CSARLAGQQFF
TRBJ1-1,TRBV7-9,.,.,TGTGCCAGCATGTCTCAGGTGGACACTGAAGCTTTCTTT,CASMSQVDTEAFF
TRBJ2-3,TRBV18,few,.,TGTGCCAGCTCAGCCACAGGGATAGATACGCAGTATTTT,CASSATGIDTQYF
TRBJ2-2,TRBV11-2,.,.,TGTGCCAGCAGCTTCCAAACAGGGAGGGTCGGGGAGCTGTTTTTT,CASSFQTGRVGELFF
TRBJ1-6,TRBV5-1,few,.,TGCGCCAGCAGCTATGGGACACAGAATTCACCCCTCCACTTT,CASSYGTQNSPLHF
TRBJ2-2,TRBV19,.,.,TGTGCCAGTAGTATCGGCCAGGCCCCCACCGGGGAGCTGTTTTTT,CASSIGQAPTGELFF
TRBJ1-5,TRBV25-1,.,TRBD1,TGTGCCAGCAGTGAAACAGGGGGCCATCAGCCCCAGCATTTT,CASSETGGHQPQHF
TRBJ2-2,TRBV7-9,few,TRBD1,TGTGCCAGCAGCCCTCGGACAGGGACCATGTCCGGGGAGCTGTTTTTT,CASSPRTGTMSGELFF
TRBJ1-3,TRBV18,once,.,TGTGCCAGCTCACTACAGCAGGGGTCTGGAAACACCATATATTTT,CASSLQQGSGNTIYF
TRBJ1-6,TRBV4-1,.,.,TGCGCCAGCAGCCAAACGTCGGGGTCCTTTGTCTATAATTCACCCCTCCACTTT,CASSQTSGSFVYNSPLHF
TRBJ1-2,TRBV20-1,.,.,TGCAGTGCTAGTCCGGGGGTTTCCTATGGCTACACCTTC,CSASPGVSYGYTF
TRBJ1-1,TRBV5-1,few,TRBD1,TGCGCCAGCAGCCGCAGCGGGACAGGAACTGAAGCTTTCTTT,CASSRSGTGTEAFF
TRBJ2-1,TRBV7-3,.,.,TGTGCCAGCAGCTCTCACCCGAGCTCCTACAATGAGCAGTTCTTC,CASSSHPSSYNEQFF
TRBJ2-2,TRBV11-3,.,TRBD1,TGTGCCAGCAGTGCCGCCGGGACAGCCACCGGGGAGCTGTTTTTT,CASSAAGTATGELFF
TRBJ2-3,TRBV7-9,.,TRBD1,TGTGCCAGCAGCCCGGGACAGTTAGGCACAGATACGCAGTATTTT,CASSPGQLGTDTQYF
TRBJ2-5,TRBV14,once,.,TGTGCCAGCAGCCAAGGCCTGACAGGCCTCCAAGAGACCCAGTACTTC,CASSQGLTGLQETQYF
TRBJ2-1,TRBV5-1,.,TRBD1,TGCGCCAGCAGCTCGGGACAGGGAGGGACCTACAATGAGCAGTTCTTC,CASSSGQGGTYNEQFF
TRBJ1-6,TRBV5-1,.,TRBD1,TGCGCCAGCACCCCGACAGGGTCCTCTAATTCACCCCTCCACTTT,CASTPTGSSNSPLHF